One sample yielded the 14 T cell receptor beta chains listed below, sequenced in a study of T cells expressing NK-cell markers. Each CDR3 protein gets one entry in TCRdb, which reprocessed the 5' RACE reads and gives no DNA. The sample table includes 200,000 to 300,000 distinct CDR3 sequences. The sequencing input was blood T cells: a sorted CD56 or NKG2C T cell subset, CD4+ or CD8+ T cells, or bulk PBMC T cells (not recorded which). The origin of the receptors is a man between 18 and 29 years old in good health.

The CDR3 reads CSAGTGIPETEAFF. The V and J genes are TRBV29-1 and TRBJ1-1; TCRdb proposes TRBD1, but this gene call is untestable without DNA. Germline CDR1 reads SQVTM; CDR2 reads ANQGSEA. This CDR3 comprises 14 residues.

V gene TRBV6-6 combines with J gene TRBJ1-2; TCRdb proposes TRBD1, but this gene call is untestable without DNA. CDR1 MNHNY and CDR2 SVGAGI come from the germline V gene (reference sequence). The CDR3 has 13 amino acids. The CDR3 spells CASHMGGGYGYTF.

V is TRBV12-3 or TRBV12-4 and J is TRBJ2-1; TCRdb reports TRBD1, a call that lacks DNA to check it against. CDR3 length: 14 residues. The CDR3 here is CASSLGELDGEQFF.

This sequence joins TRBV4-3 and TRBJ2-4. The CDR3 length is 16 residues. Germline lookup yields CDR1 LGHNA and CDR2 YSLEER. CDR3 sequence: CASSQDLGLAKNIQYF.

The chain links TRBV3-1 to TRBJ2-1; TCRdb returns TRBD2, unconfirmable since there is no DNA. Germline CDR1 reads LGHDT; CDR2 reads YNNKEL (reference sequence). The CDR3 is made up of 14 amino acids. CDR3 sequence reads: CASSQGPYFGEQFF.

V is TRBV7-8 and J is TRBJ2-7. Germline V gives CDR1 SGHVS, CDR2 FQNEAQ. The CDR3 has 17 amino acids. This CDR3 reads CASSLGVRLASSYEQYF. Full variable domain (remainder filled in from reference TRBV7-8 and TRBJ2-7): GAGVSQSPRYKVAKRGQDVALRCDPISGHVSLFWYQQALGQGPEFLTYFQNEAQLDKSGLPSDRFFAERPEGSVSTLKIQRTQQEDSAVYLCASSLGVRLASSYEQYFGPGTRLTVT.

CDR3 region: CSASGVEGSEKLFF. The J gene is TRBJ1-4, the V gene TRBV20-1; TCRdb proposes TRBD1, but this gene call is untestable without DNA. Per germline, CDR1 DFQATT and CDR2 SNEGSKA (reference sequence). This CDR3 contains 14 residues.

V and J are TRBV2 and TRBJ2-3. The CDR3 runs 15 residues. The germline V gene has CDR1 SNHLY and CDR2 FYNNEI. CDR3 sequence reads: CASSALGSSTDTQYF.

CDR3 protein: CASSPTRGNQPQHF. V gene TRBV18 combines with J gene TRBJ1-5. Germline-derived CDR1 and CDR2 are KGHSH and LQKENI. The CDR3 length is 14 residues.

The chain links TRBV12-3 or TRBV12-4 to TRBJ1-2; there is no DNA to check the TCRdb D call of TRBD1. The CDR3 is 14 residues long. The CDR3 reads CASSTGTGGAGYTF.

The chain uses TRBV6-1 and TRBJ2-7. CDR3 length: 14 amino acids. CDR1 is MNHNS, CDR2 SASEGT, per germline. CDR3 protein: CASSRSGTLHEQYF.

J is TRBJ2-5 and V is TRBV7-8. The CDR3 is 16 residues long. Germline V gene lookup returns CDR1 SGHVS and CDR2 FQNEAQ. The CDR3: CASSLLIVRWLETQYF.

The chain uses TRBV21-1 and TRBJ2-4; TCRdb reports TRBD2, a call that lacks DNA to check it against. TRBV21-1 counts as a pseudogene. The CDR3 covers 13 residues. The CDR3 protein is CATPGLRKNIQYF.

V and J are TRBV6-5 and TRBJ1-1; TCRdb's D call of TRBD1 is untestable without DNA. CDR3 length: 15 residues. CDR1 and CDR2 from the germline V gene are MNHEY and SVGAGI. The CDR3 reads CASSYSRPPNTEAFF.